This TCR beta chain was sequenced in a study of glioma-infiltrating T cells after dendritic cell vaccination (dated by TCRdb to between 2015 and 2016). Context from the whole study: The cohort comprised around 15 glioblastoma patients from Phase I and II dendritic cell vaccination trials, 9 newly diagnosed and 6 with recurrent disease. Patients received autologous tumor lysate-pulsed dendritic cell vaccination between 2003 and 2012. The vaccine consisted of monocyte-derived dendritic cells cultured less than nine days with IL-4 and GM-CSF, then pulsed overnight with autologous tumor lysate. Each patient got three intradermal injections of the dendritic cell vaccine, spaced at biweekly intervals, in the arm below the axilla. Tumor-infiltrating lymphocyte content was quantified and tumor and blood repertoires were compared in dendritic cell-vaccinated glioblastoma patients by deep sequencing of TCR beta CDR3 regions. Survival after dendritic cell vaccination was correlated with TCR sequencing metrics such as TIL content and the overlap between tumor and blood repertoires.

The paper's findings and limits, for the study overall: Longer time to progression and overall survival after dendritic cell vaccination were predicted by higher estimated pretreatment TIL content. The cohort was small and heterogeneous, few patients had complete blood and tumor sets, and even fewer had initial-recurrent tumor pairs. TCR clonality showed no direct relationship with survival, which suggests that a diverse polyclonal response may be important. The three-group TCR overlap response model was described as speculative and requiring prospective validation.

On this clone: Its antigen is not yet known. No base quality information exists; no much larger clone differs at one position.

The germline V gene encodes CDR1 KGHSH and CDR2 LQKENI. V lost 2 bases and J lost 3 bases; the stretch between them is 10 bases long. The CDR3 runs 14 amino acids, cysteine and phenylalanine included. Only the CDR3 portion is preserved as DNA: 42 bases, with reading frame beginning at the first base. To be selected, patients needed enough residual fresh-frozen tumor tissue and more than two years of available survival data. Molecular status otherwise varied across the glioblastoma patients, but none of them carried an isocitrate dehydrogenase mutation. PBMC collection took place before vaccination, two weeks after the third vaccination, and at tumor progression if progression occurred. Genomic DNA was extracted with the Qiagen DNeasy Blood extraction Kit. The immunoSEQ assay amplified TCRB CDR3 regions from about 2 micrograms of genomic DNA, or from all available DNA when less than that amount was available. Multiplex PCR used 60 forward primers for TCR V beta segments and 13 reverse primers for J beta segments. To estimate reads per starting template, synthetic control templates were spiked into each sample at limiting dilution. The Illumina HiSeq System generated sequencing reads of 87 bp. The published analysis was carried out like this. PCR and sequencing errors were removed by merging closely related sequences with a nearest neighbor algorithm. TCR overlap was measured as the percentage of unique tumor TCR beta sequences also present in the same patient's peripheral blood. Imported from immuneACCESS, the table was reduced by TCRdb to in-frame sequences with V and J called. These copies leave out some clones; in studies compared against another copy, an unresolved V gene accounts for under half, and the cause of the remainder is not known. Clone size and V and J calls were adopted from that table, with D and trimming inferred from the DNA. This sample has about 95,000 clones in its table, and 85% to 90% of those were observed once. The ten biggest clones cover under 3% of the sample.

Sequenced here: blood, sampled before dendritic cell vaccination. The chain is assembled from TRBV18 and TRBJ1-1, with no reliable assignment of the D segment. The TCR sequence derives from a human donor with glioblastoma. The DNA sequence reads TGTGCCAGCTCACCATTAACAACGTACACTGAAGCTTTCTTT. The resulting protein is CASSPLTTYTEAFF.